Listed below are T cell receptor beta chains from one sample, sequenced in a study of CD8+ T cells in alopecia areata. Libraries were prepared by immunoSEQ multiplex PCR; TCRdb keeps only in-frame clonotypes and omits some of them. This table has 200,000 or so clones, 40% to 45% appearing once. Sequenced here: CD4+ T cells sorted from blood, sampled at roughly week 38, from a patient treated with tofacitinib. The receptor set was obtained from a human donor with alopecia areata. Each CDR3 is given with its conserved first and last residue. Fields, in order: CDR3 DNA, CDR3 protein, D gene, V gene, clone size, CDR3 length, J gene. The D gene is left open where the match is weak. Not every row has a clone size; where given, it reads once, few, many or a size class.

TGTGCCAGCAGCTTAGAGGGCAGCGGGAGGGCCTACACAGATACGCAGTATTTT | CASSLEGSGRAYTDTQYF | TRBD2 | TRBV7-2 | many | 18 | TRBJ2-3
TGTGCCAGCAGTTTATCGAAGGGAAAGGAAGGGCGGAAGGCTACAGATACGCAGTATTTT | CASSLSKGKEGRKATDTQYF | . | TRBV27 | . | 20 | TRBJ2-3
TGTGCCAGCAGTGGCATTCAGTACTTC | CASSGIQYF | . | TRBV25-1 | . | 9 | TRBJ2-4
TGTGCCAGCAGTACGTTCAGGGCCCAGCCCCAGCATTTT | CASSTFRAQPQHF | . | TRBV27 | . | 13 | TRBJ1-5
TGTGCCAGCAGCTTGAGAGCTAGGACTGAAGCTTTCTTT | CASSLRARTEAFF | . | TRBV11-3 | . | 13 | TRBJ1-1
TGCAGCGTTGTGTCACAGTACTACGAGCAGTACTTC | CSVVSQYYEQYF | . | TRBV29-1 | few | 12 | TRBJ2-7
TGTGCCAGCAGTTTGTCCGACAGACGCGAGCAGTACTTC | CASSLSDRREQYF | . | TRBV28 | many | 13 | TRBJ2-7
TGTGCCAGCAGTCAACCGGGACGCCGGGCTTTCTTT | CASSQPGRRAFF | . | TRBV25-1 | . | 12 | TRBJ1-1
TGTGCCAGCAGCTTCGTCCGGGACAACTTGAGTGGCTACACCTTC | CASSFVRDNLSGYTF | . | TRBV7-2 | many | 15 | TRBJ1-2
TGTGCCAGCAGTCCCTCAGGAGCGGGAGCAGATACGCAGTATTTT | CASSPSGAGADTQYF | TRBD2 | TRBV28 | . | 15 | TRBJ2-3
TGTGCCAGCAGCATTAAGACAGGGGGCCAAGACAATGAGCAGTTCTTC | CASSIKTGGQDNEQFF | TRBD1 | TRBV7-2 | few | 16 | TRBJ2-1
TGTGCCAGCACCACGGGACAGGGGTTGGATCAGCCCCAGCATTTT | CASTTGQGLDQPQHF | TRBD1 | TRBV28 | . | 15 | TRBJ1-5
TGCGCCAGCAGCCAAGCTGGCAGGAGCGACTATGGCTACACCTTC | CASSQAGRSDYGYTF | . | TRBV4-1 | . | 15 | TRBJ1-2
TGTGCCAGCAGCCGGGACAGGAATGGAGAGACCCAGTACTTC | CASSRDRNGETQYF | TRBD1 | TRBV2 | . | 14 | TRBJ2-5
TGTGCCAGCAGCCGAGCCCCTACAGATACGCAGTATTTT | CASSRAPTDTQYF | . | TRBV7-2 | . | 13 | TRBJ2-3
TGCGCCAGCAGCTTGGGTTTTGAAGCGGGAGCGGATACGCAGTATTTT | CASSLGFEAGADTQYF | TRBD2 | TRBV5-1 | few | 16 | TRBJ2-3
TGTGCCAGCAGAGAGGGACTAGACGGGTCCGAGCAGTACTTC | CASREGLDGSEQYF | TRBD2 | TRBV6-6 | . | 14 | TRBJ2-7
TGCGCCAGCAGTCAAGTACAGGCCAGGGGGTACGAGCAGTACTTC | CASSQVQARGYEQYF | TRBD1 | TRBV4-1 | . | 15 | TRBJ2-7
TGCGCCAGCAGCCACCCCAACAGGGCCCGCGGCTACACCTTC | CASSHPNRARGYTF | . | TRBV4-1 | once | 14 | TRBJ1-2
TGTGCCAGCAGCCTCCTAGCGACCTACTCCTACGAGCAGTACTTC | CASSLLATYSYEQYF | . | TRBV7-2 | . | 15 | TRBJ2-7
TGCAGCGCCAGGGAGCATCGGGGCTACACCTTC | CSAREHRGYTF | . | TRBV29-1 | . | 11 | TRBJ1-2
TGTGCCAGCAGCTTAGCACCCGGGGAGCTGTTTTTT | CASSLAPGELFF | . | TRBV7-7 | few | 12 | TRBJ2-2
TGCGCCAGCAGCCGTGACACAGGGGAAGAGACCCAGTACTTC | CASSRDTGEETQYF | TRBD1 | TRBV5-1 | few | 14 | TRBJ2-5
TGTGCCAGCAGCCTTTTTAGCAATCAGCCCCAGCATTTT | CASSLFSNQPQHF | . | TRBV14 | . | 13 | TRBJ1-5
TGTGCCAGCAAACTCGATGGGACAGGCCGTAACACCTTC | CASKLDGTGRNTF | TRBD1 | TRBV6-5 | few | 13 | TRBJ1-2
TGTGCCAGCAGTACAGGGGGAAATCAGCCCCAGCATTTT | CASSTGGNQPQHF | TRBD1 | TRBV7-6 | . | 13 | TRBJ1-5
TGCGCCAGCAGCCAAGAAACAGGGGCCGTTCCCCGTAATCAGCCCCAGCATTTT | CASSQETGAVPRNQPQHF | TRBD1 | TRBV4-1 | few | 18 | TRBJ1-5
TGCGCCAGCAGCCAAGGCAGTTTCTTCCAGGGAAGGCCCTATGGCTACACCTTC | CASSQGSFFQGRPYGYTF | . | TRBV4-3 | . | 18 | TRBJ1-2
TGTGCCAGCAGCCGGGACATCCAAGAGACCCAGTACTTC | CASSRDIQETQYF | . | TRBV2 | once | 13 | TRBJ2-5
TGTGCCACCAGCAGAAGCGGGGACATTCAGTACTTC | CATSRSGDIQYF | TRBD2 | TRBV15 | . | 12 | TRBJ2-4
TGTGCCAGCAGCCGAAGCGTCGTAGTGAACACTGAAGCTTTCTTT | CASSRSVVVNTEAFF | . | TRBV7-2 | . | 15 | TRBJ1-1
TGTGCCAGCAGCTCAGAGCAGACTACGCAGTATTTT | CASSSEQTTQYF | . | TRBV7-2 | many | 12 | TRBJ2-3
TGTGCCAGCAGCCCACAAGGGGGGGCGGCTCAGCCCCAGCATTTT | CASSPQGGAAQPQHF | . | TRBV4-2 | . | 15 | TRBJ1-5
TGCGCCAGCAGCTTGGACAGTTATAGCAATCAGCCCCAGCATTTT | CASSLDSYSNQPQHF | . | TRBV5-1 | . | 15 | TRBJ1-5
TGTGCCTGGAGTCCAGCAAGCTCCTACGAGCAGTACTTC | CAWSPASSYEQYF | . | TRBV30 | few | 13 | TRBJ2-7
TGTGCCTGGAGTTCCCTCTTCCGGGACTATCAAGAGACCCAGTACTTC | CAWSSLFRDYQETQYF | TRBD2 | TRBV30 | few | 16 | TRBJ2-5
TGTGCCAGCAGCCACCGGGACAGAGACTACGAGCAGTACTTC | CASSHRDRDYEQYF | TRBD1 | TRBV7-9 | . | 14 | TRBJ2-7
TGTGCCAGCAGCCCCGCAGAGACCCAGTACTTC | CASSPAETQYF | . | TRBV7-9 | . | 11 | TRBJ2-5
TGTGCCAGCAGCGCGATCGGAGTAGCGGGAGGATATGAGCAGTTCTTC | CASSAIGVAGGYEQFF | TRBD2 | TRBV7-6 | . | 16 | TRBJ2-1
TGTGCCAGCAGACCGGGGACCTACGAGCAGTACTTC | CASRPGTYEQYF | . | TRBV2 | . | 12 | TRBJ2-7
TGTGCCAGCTCAACCCTAGCGGGAGAGGTGGAGACCCAGTACTTC | CASSTLAGEVETQYF | TRBD2 | TRBV18 | . | 15 | TRBJ2-5
TGTGCCAGCATGCGGACAGTGGGGAATGAGCAGTTCTTC | CASMRTVGNEQFF | . | TRBV6-1 | . | 13 | TRBJ2-1
TGTGCCAGCAGCTTAGATGGCTCACCCGGGGAGACCCAGTACTTC | CASSLDGSPGETQYF | . | TRBV7-2 | . | 15 | TRBJ2-5
TGTGCCAGCAGCCAAGATTTGCCGCGAAGCACAGATACGCAGTATTTT | CASSQDLPRSTDTQYF | . | TRBV4-2 | few | 16 | TRBJ2-3
TGTGCCAGCAGCAACGCAGAGGGCACTGAAGCTTTCTTT | CASSNAEGTEAFF | . | TRBV11-2 | . | 13 | TRBJ1-1
TGCAGCGTTGAAACCCCGTTAAAGCAGTACTTC | CSVETPLKQYF | . | TRBV29-1 | . | 11 | TRBJ2-7
TGTGCCTGGAGTGTAGTGGCAGCCCTCACAGATACGCAGTATTTT | CAWSVVAALTDTQYF | . | TRBV30 | . | 15 | TRBJ2-3
TGTGCCAGCAGCCAAGAATCCGGCCCAGATACGCAGTATTTT | CASSQESGPDTQYF | . | TRBV4-2 | . | 14 | TRBJ2-3
TGTGCCAGCAGTTTACGGGAACCCCAGCATTTT | CASSLREPQHF | . | TRBV28 | . | 11 | TRBJ1-5
TGCGCCAGCAGCTTGATTGGTCAAGAGACCCAGTACTTC | CASSLIGQETQYF | . | TRBV5-1 | . | 13 | TRBJ2-5
TGTGCCTGGAGCGAAAGCCGGAGTCAGCCCCAGCATTTT | CAWSESRSQPQHF | . | TRBV30 | . | 13 | TRBJ1-5
TGCAGCGTTGTGGGGCCAACTGAAAAACTGTTTTTT | CSVVGPTEKLFF | . | TRBV29-1 | . | 12 | TRBJ1-4
TGTGCCTGGAGCGAAGGAAACTACGAGCAGTACTTC | CAWSEGNYEQYF | . | TRBV30 | few | 12 | TRBJ2-7